Listed here are 20 T cell receptor beta chains from one sample, sequenced in a study of read filtering for tumor transcriptome and immune sequencing. Molecular barcoded adaptors covering alpha/delta and beta/gamma chains were used on 400 ng RNA. TCRdb reprocessed the reads via MiXCR and lists one record per CDR3 protein. Of about 130,000 distinct CDR3 sequences in the sample, 10% to 15% were seen once. Sample: a population of CD138-negative cells sorted from bone marrow. All receptors come from a donor over 35 with multiple myeloma.

With regard to this clonotype: Germline is not matched at one junction end, which may reflect a read error. V and J are TRBV11-2 and TRBJ1-3; D is unclear. This CDR3 region has 12 residues. Germline assignment: CDR1 SGHAT and CDR2 FQNNGV. CDR3 sequence: CASNLTENTIYF. The CDR3 nucleotides are TGTGCCAGCAACTTAACCGAAAACACCATATATTTT. The full variable domain, rest sourced from reference TRBV11-2 and TRBJ1-3, is EAGVAQSPRYKIIEKRQSVAFWCNPISGHATLYWYQQILGQGPKLLIQFQNNGVVDDSQLPKDRFSAERLKGVDSTLKIQPAKLEDSAVYLCASNLTENTIYFGEGSWLTVV.

V is TRBV6-2 or TRBV6-3 and J is TRBJ1-1, with 8 positions matching TRBD1. The CDR3 consists of 13 residues. Per the germline V gene, CDR1 is MNHEY and CDR2 is SVGEGT. The V gene end was trimmed by 2 bases and the J gene end by 5 bases; junction bases not matched to a gene: 1. The CDR3 coding sequence is TGTGCCAGCAGTTACACAGGGGGAACTGAAGCTTTCTTT. Translated: CASSYTGGTEAFF.

This clonotype has more than one count but fewer than ten. The genes are TRBV27 and TRBJ2-3, with unresolved D. Germline V gene data show CDR1 as MNHEY and CDR2 as SMNVEV (reference sequence). Trimming removed 6 bases at V and 0 bases at J, with 22 bases between. The CDR3 contains 18 residues. The DNA for the CDR3 is TGTGCCAGCAGATCCCTGGCCGGGTTGTCGGGTAGCACAGATACGCAGTATTTT. Its protein product is CASRSLAGLSGSTDTQYF.

In its sample, this clonotype was seen many times. This rearrangement joins TRBV6-5 to TRBJ2-1; D is possibly TRBD2 (5 bases). Germline CDR1 MNHEY, CDR2 SVGAGI. The V end lost 0 bases, the J end lost 10 bases, and 13 bases lay between the germline ends. CDR3 size: 14 residues. The CDR3 loop is CASSYSGPGVEQFF. For the CDR3, the DNA is TGTGCCAGCAGTTACTCCGGTCCCGGGGTAGAGCAGTTCTTC.

At least ten counts were recorded for this clonotype. The chain couples TRBV24-1 to TRBJ1-5, with TRBD1 matching 7 bases. Trimming removed 10 bases from V and 2 bases from J; junction bases left unmatched: 4. The CDR3 spans 13 residues. Germline assignment: CDR1 KGHDR and CDR2 SFDVKD. CDR3 residues: CATQGSGNQPQHF. CDR3 bases: TGTGCCACACAGGGGTCAGGCAATCAGCCCCAGCATTTT.

Details on this clonotype: A much more abundant neighbour one base away suggests this may be a read error. The genes are TRBV12-3 or TRBV12-4 and TRBJ1-1; 7 bases are shared with TRBD1. Matching the DNA end better, TRBJ1-6 makes the J call doubtful. This CDR3 comprises 13 residues. The chain's CDR3 is CAGSLTGRSPLHF. CDR3 bases: TGTGCCGGCAGTTTGACAGGGAGATCACCCCTCCACTTT.

The J gene is TRBJ1-5, the V gene TRBV28, with 8 bases lining up with TRBD1. This CDR3 contains 18 residues. The V and J ends lost 6 bases and 4 bases, in that order; junction bases with no gene match: 17. The germline V gene encodes CDR1 MDHEN and CDR2 SYDVKM. The CDR3 coding sequence is TGTGCCAGCAGATTAGGGAAAACCCGGGACAGGCTAAATCAGCCCCAGCATTTT. Protein product: CASRLGKTRDRLNQPQHF.

In this sample, this clonotype turned up many times. The genes are TRBV5-1 and TRBJ1-5, with D unresolved. CDR3 length: 15 residues. V dropped 0 bases and J dropped 2 bases, with 9 bases sitting between them. Germline V gives CDR1 SGHRS, CDR2 YFSETQ. CDR3 region: CASSLGGEGNQPQHF. In DNA form, the CDR3 reads TGCGCCAGCAGCTTGGGTGGGGAGGGCAATCAGCCCCAGCATTTT.

This clonotype was recorded many times. V is TRBV7-9 and J is TRBJ2-3; 8 nucleotides align to TRBD1. CDR3 size: 15 residues. V shed 2 bases, J shed 0 bases, and the junction held 1 base outside the gene matches. Germline V gene sequence: CDR1 SEHNR, CDR2 FQNEAQ (reference sequence). The CDR3 loop is CASSLRTGSTDTQYF. CDR3 coding DNA: TGTGCCAGCAGCTTACGGACAGGGAGCACAGATACGCAGTATTTT.

There are many counts of this clonotype. The V gene is TRBV5-1, the J gene TRBJ2-5; weak D call: TRBD1 (6 bases). Germline V CDR1 and CDR2: SGHRS, YFSETQ. The V and J ends lost 2 bases and 3 bases respectively, with 11 bases between them. This CDR3 has 14 residues. The CDR3: CASSFRGAEETQYF. DNA of the CDR3: TGCGCCAGCAGCTTCAGGGGAGCCGAAGAGACCCAGTACTTC.

The sample holds a few counts of this clonotype. V usage is TRBV12-3 or TRBV12-4 and J usage is TRBJ2-5; D uncertain. With 0 bases removed from V and 5 bases from J, the gap between germline ends came to 7 bases. The CDR3 covers 13 residues. CDR3 protein: CASSLAVSETQYF. CDR3 sequence (DNA): TGTGCCAGCAGTTTAGCAGTCTCGGAGACCCAGTACTTC.

There are many counts of this clonotype. V usage is TRBV5-1 and J usage is TRBJ2-1; tentatively, D is TRBD2 (5 bases). Trimming pared 7 bases from V and 1 base from J, leaving 15 bases between. This CDR3 is built from 15 residues. The germline V gene encodes CDR1 SGHRS and CDR2 YFSETQ. CDR3 bases: TGCGCCAGCCAACGAAGTTCGGGGTCCTACAATGAGCAGTTCTTC. Protein product: CASQRSSGSYNEQFF.

The genes are TRBV2 and TRBJ2-3; D unclear. Trimming removed 4 bases from V and 2 bases from J, with 10 bases in between. The CDR3 length is 14 residues. Germline V CDR1 and CDR2: SNHLY, FYNNEI. CDR3 DNA: TGTGCCAGCAGTGCACCGGGCCACACAGATACGCAGTATTTT. Its translation is CASSAPGHTDTQYF.

This clonotype was seen repeatedly, ten times or more. The CDR3 end shows no conserved phenylalanine or tryptophan, and so a read error is likely. This chain joins TRBV9 and TRBJ1-1; no firm D call. The V gene's germline CDR1 is SGDLS and CDR2 YYNGEE. This CDR3 is 18 amino acids long. V lost 3 bases and J lost 0, with 21 bases in between. Here the CDR3 DNA reads TGTGCCAGCAGCGCCAAGACTCTCGAGGACCCGTTGAACACTGAAGCTTTCCTT. Amino acid sequence: CASSAKTLEDPLNTEAFL.

This clonotype was observed many times. The V gene is TRBV3-1, the J gene TRBJ2-1; no clear D. Germline V lookup: CDR1 LGHDT, CDR2 YNNKEL (reference sequence). This CDR3 is built from 14 residues. Trimming pared 4 bases from V and 6 bases from J, leaving 13 bases between. CDR3 loop: CASSPPWSRNEQFF. The CDR3 bases are TGTGCCAGCAGCCCCCCATGGAGCCGCAATGAGCAGTTCTTC.

This clonotype was recorded at least ten times. The chain employs TRBV4-1 and TRBJ1-1, with TRBD1 matching 11 bases. From germline, CDR1 is MGHRA and CDR2 YSYEKL. Trimming removed 1 base from V and 1 base from J; junction bases left unmatched: 8. This CDR3 is built from 18 residues. This CDR3 reads CASSQVGQGVASNTEAFF. The CDR3 bases are TGCGCCAGCAGCCAAGTGGGACAGGGGGTCGCCTCGAACACTGAAGCTTTCTTT.

This clonotype has a count of ten or more. The chain links TRBV20-1 to TRBJ1-4, with 10 bases matching TRBD1. The germline V gene encodes CDR1 DFQATT and CDR2 SNEGSKA (reference sequence). V was pared by 1 base and J by 8 bases, with 4 bases of the junction left unmatched. The CDR3 has 14 residues. The CDR3 loop reads CSARGDRGYEKLFF. The CDR3 coding sequence is TGCAGTGCTAGAGGGGACAGGGGATACGAAAAACTGTTTTTT.

This clonotype was seen ten or more times. CDR3 nucleotides: TGCAGTGCTCTTACCGCTCCATTCACAGATACGCAGTATTTT. Translation: CSALTAPFTDTQYF. The V gene is TRBV20-1, the J gene TRBJ2-3; no clear D. V lost 5 bases to trimming and J lost 2 bases, with 14 bases between them. Germline values: CDR1 DFQATT, CDR2 SNEGSKA (reference sequence). This CDR3 is built from 14 residues.

This clonotype was seen repeatedly, ten times or more. J is TRBJ1-1 and V is TRBV9, with D maybe TRBD1 (5 bases). The CDR3 is made up of 15 amino acids. With 0 bases removed from V and 1 base from J, the gap between germline ends came to 10 bases. Looked up from germline, CDR1 is SGDLS and CDR2 is YYNGEE. CDR3: CASSVATGRNTEAFF. The DNA of the CDR3 is TGTGCCAGCAGCGTAGCTACGGGACGGAACACTGAAGCTTTCTTT.

This clonotype was found many times. This CDR3 reads CATSTTSREPQYF. Here the CDR3 DNA reads TGTGCCACGTCGACTACATCCCGAGAACCGCAGTATTTT. This chain connects TRBV24-1 to TRBJ2-3; weak D call: TRBD2 (5 bases). Germline loops: CDR1 KGHDR, CDR2 SFDVKD. V was shortened by 10 bases and J by 10 bases, with 20 bases between the two germline ends. The CDR3 extends over 13 amino acids.